Each of the 17 T cell receptor beta chains below was sequenced from the same sample in a study of OX40 agonist ivuxolimab in advanced cancers. The receptor library was made with the immunoSEQ multiplex PCR assay. Sourced from immuneACCESS, this table was stored by TCRdb with only in-frame sequences that have V and J called. A share of the clones is absent; for the studies checked, an unresolved V gene accounts for under half, and the remainder has no known explanation. In this sample the table shows roughly 73,000 clones, roughly 80% of which occur a single time. In total, the top ten clones hold 2% to 2.5% of the sample. The specimen was CD4+ or CD8+ T cells sorted from blood, collected in a trial of the OX40 agonist ivuxolimab. All receptors come from an adult with an advanced solid tumor such as melanoma, head and neck, liver or kidney cancer.

This chain joins TRBV27 and TRBJ2-1; possibly TRBD1 for D (6 bases). V lost 3 bases, J lost 1 base, and 10 bases lay in between. The CDR3 consists of 15 residues. Germline CDR1 is MNHEY and CDR2 is SMNVEV (reference sequence). The CDR3 sequence is CASSFRGVSYNEQFF. CDR3 nucleotide sequence: TGTGCCAGCAGTTTCAGGGGAGTATCCTACAATGAGCAGTTCTTC.

V is TRBV9 and J is TRBJ2-2, with 8 positions matching TRBD2. Germline CDR1 SGDLS, CDR2 YYNGEE. The CDR3 is made up of 14 amino acids. J lost 1 base, V lost 6 bases, and 2 bases had no gene match. The CDR3 loop is CASKTSENTGELFF. CDR3 nucleotide sequence: TGTGCCAGCAAGACTAGCGAGAACACCGGGGAGCTGTTTTTT.

The table lists this clone with a count of one. V gene TRBV5-1 combines with J gene TRBJ2-1, with 8 nucleotides matching TRBD2. Germline CDR1 and CDR2: SGHRS and YFSETQ. V trimming: 4 bases; J trimming: 2 bases; junction bases outside the gene matches: 8. The CDR3 contains 16 residues. The CDR3 coding sequence is TGCGCCAGCAGCACCCTTACTAGCGGTACCTACAATGAGCAGTTCTTC. Translated: CASSTLTSGTYNEQFF.

V and J are TRBV28 and TRBJ1-3; perhaps TRBD1 as D (5 bases). The V end lost 5 bases, the J end lost 3 bases, and 14 bases lay between the germline ends. This CDR3 contains 15 residues. Germline assignment: CDR1 MDHEN and CDR2 SYDVKM. The CDR3 loop is CASSPQWGSGNTIYF. In DNA form, the CDR3 reads TGTGCCAGCAGTCCCCAGTGGGGGAGTGGAAACACCATATATTTT.

This chain joins TRBV28 and TRBJ1-5, with 10 bases fitting TRBD1. V trimming: 6 bases; J trimming: 8 bases; junction bases outside the gene matches: 7. Germline V lookup: CDR1 MDHEN, CDR2 SYDVKM. The CDR3 sequence is 14 residues long. CDR3 protein: CASSPGQGVKPQHF. Here the CDR3 DNA reads TGTGCCAGCAGCCCCGGACAGGGGGTTAAGCCCCAGCATTTT.

This clone has just one count. The rearrangement joins TRBV15 to TRBJ1-1, with 7 bases lining up with TRBD1. The CDR3 covers 13 residues. Germline V lookup: CDR1 LNHNV, CDR2 YYDKDF (reference sequence). V gave up 9 bases and J gave up 7 bases; unmatched junction bases: 11. CDR3 DNA sequence: TGTGCCACTAAAGGGGAGGGGGCTGGTGAAGCTTTCTTT. Protein sequence: CATKGEGAGEAFF.

This clone was observed a single time. This sequence joins TRBV5-6 and TRBJ2-4; the D gene could be TRBD1 or TRBD2 (6 bases each). Germline values: CDR1 SGHDT, CDR2 YYEEEE. This CDR3 has 16 amino acids. V lost 4 bases, J lost 9 bases, and 23 bases lay in between. CDR3 in DNA: TGTGCCAGCAGCCGACTTTCTGGAGGGGGAGAAAGCATTCAGTACTTC. It yields the protein CASSRLSGGGESIQYF.

V and J are TRBV18 and TRBJ1-4; D might be TRBD1 (5 bases). Trimming removed 2 bases at V and 8 bases at J, with 21 bases between. The CDR3 is 17 amino acids. Germline V gene data show CDR1 as KGHSH and CDR2 as LQKENI. The CDR3 DNA is TGTGCCAGCTCACCAGGGGGTTGGGGGGGTCCTTACGAAAAACTGTTTTTT. Amino acid sequence: CASSPGGWGGPYEKLFF.

The gene calls are TRBV19 and TRBJ2-4; D is ambiguous. CDR3 length: 14 amino acids. Germline V gene lookup returns CDR1 LNHDA and CDR2 SQIVND (reference sequence). The V end lost 3 bases, the J end lost 0 bases, and 6 bases lay between the germline ends. CDR3 bases: TGTGCCAGTAGTATGGGCAAAGCCAAAAACATTCAGTACTTC. Protein sequence: CASSMGKAKNIQYF.

The V and J genes are TRBV28 and TRBJ1-2, with 8 bases fitting TRBD1. Germline V gene data show CDR1 as MDHEN and CDR2 as SYDVKM. With V trimmed by 11 bases and J by 1 base, 15 bases remained unmatched. The CDR3 is 16 residues long. The CDR3 nucleotides are TGTGCCGTAGACGGGACAGGCCCTAACTTTAACTATGGCTACACCTTC. Its protein is CAVDGTGPNFNYGYTF.

J is TRBJ2-5 and V is TRBV5-1; 7 bases match TRBD2. Germline trimming cut 2 bases from V and 4 bases from J; bases unmatched to any gene: 2. Germline-derived CDR1 and CDR2 are SGHRS and YFSETQ. CDR3 length: 13 amino acids. The CDR3 bases are TGCGCCAGCAGCTTTGGCGGGAGAGAGACCCAGTACTTC. Protein sequence: CASSFGGRETQYF.

The chain uses TRBV5-5 and TRBJ1-2, with D hard to call. CDR3 length equals 14 residues. CDR1 is SGHKS, CDR2 YYEKEE, per germline (reference sequence). Trimming shortened V by 4 bases and J by 1 base, and 11 bases separated the two germline ends. The CDR3 loop reads CASSPTGLNYGYTF. CDR3 sequence (DNA): TGTGCCAGCAGCCCTACCGGGCTTAACTATGGCTACACCTTC.

The chain links TRBV7-2 to TRBJ1-2; TRBD1 agrees at 11 bases. Germline CDR1 and CDR2: SGHTA and FQGNSA. The CDR3 extends over 15 amino acids. V lost 5 bases, J lost 6 bases, and 8 bases stayed unmatched. As DNA, the CDR3 is TGTGCCAGCAGCAGAGTCTCGGGACAGGGGGATGGCTACACCTTC. Its translation is CASSRVSGQGDGYTF.

The chain combines TRBV27 with TRBJ1-6; maybe TRBD1 (6 bases). CDR1 and CDR2 (germline): MNHEY, SMNVEV (reference sequence). Trimming stripped 2 bases from V and 5 bases from J, with 16 bases between. The CDR3 extends over 17 amino acids. CDR3 sequence: CASSLLWRGSNNSPLHF. Here the CDR3 DNA reads TGTGCCAGCAGTTTACTTTGGAGGGGGTCGAATAATTCACCCCTCCACTTT.

J is TRBJ2-2 and V is TRBV5-1, with TRBD1 matching over 8 bases. CDR3 length: 14 amino acids. The V gene's germline CDR1 is SGHRS and CDR2 YFSETQ. With V trimmed by 0 bases and J by 6 bases, 1 base remained unmatched. Here the CDR3 reads CASSLAQGAGELFF. The CDR3 DNA sequence: TGCGCCAGCAGCTTGGCACAGGGGGCCGGGGAGCTGTTTTTT.

The chain joins TRBV18 to TRBJ1-5; 7 nucleotides align to TRBD1. The length of the CDR3 is 14 residues. The V segment lost 3 bases and the J segment 5 bases; nucleotides outside the gene matches: 4. Per the germline V gene, CDR1 is KGHSH and CDR2 is LQKENI. Written as DNA, the CDR3 is TGTGCCAGCTCACCGGGCAGGGGGGATCAGCCCCAGCATTTT. This sequence encodes CASSPGRGDQPQHF.

The V call is TRBV7-7, the J call TRBJ2-5, with TRBD2 as a possible D gene (5 bases). Germline CDR1 is SSHAT and CDR2 is FNYEAQ (reference sequence). The CDR3 has 16 residues. The V end was cut by 4 bases, the J end by 2 bases, with 17 bases between. Here the CDR3 DNA reads TGTGCCAGCAGCTCTCGGGGATCTGGCGTACAAGAGACCCAGTACTTC. Translation: CASSSRGSGVQETQYF.